The 20 T cell receptor beta chains presented below share a single source sample, sequenced in a study of T-cell reconstitution after alpha-beta-depleted transplantation in children. The library targeted TCRbeta and was prepared with unique molecular identifiers. TCRdb called the PCR reads again in MiXCR, with one record for every CDR3 protein. This table has some 200,000 distinct CDR3 sequences, 6% to 7% appearing once. Sequenced here: PBMCs from the stem cell graft donor, sampled from the stem cell graft. The receptors were sampled from a human donor who donated a stem cell graft to a child with Wiskott-Aldrich syndrome.

The CDR3 loop is CASSRDRRTEAFF. The CDR3 coding sequence is TGTGCCAGCAGTCGGGACAGGAGGACTGAAGCTTTCTTT. The chain carries TRBV28 and TRBJ1-1, with 8 bases identical to TRBD1. The CDR3 is made up of 13 amino acids. CDR1 is MDHEN, CDR2 SYDVKM, per germline. J gave up 5 bases and V 5 bases, and 4 bases lay outside the gene matches.

This clonotype came up many times. This chain uses TRBV12-3 or TRBV12-4 with TRBJ1-3; the D is unclear. The CDR3 loop spans 16 amino acids. V was shortened by 0 bases and J by 4 bases, with 13 bases between the two germline ends. The CDR3 loop reads CASSLATAPWGNTIYF. DNA of the CDR3: TGTGCCAGCAGTTTAGCAACGGCACCCTGGGGAAACACCATATATTTT.

This clonotype came up many times. The gene calls are TRBV27 and TRBJ2-1; tentatively, D is TRBD2 (5 bases). The V gene's germline CDR1 is MNHEY and CDR2 SMNVEV (reference sequence). The CDR3 has 12 residues. The V end lost 5 bases, the J end lost 4 bases, and 6 bases lay between the germline ends. The CDR3 here is CASSRTYNEQFF. In DNA, the CDR3 is TGTGCCAGCAGTCGGACTTACAATGAGCAGTTCTTC.

J is TRBJ1-5 and V is TRBV2; 8 positions agree with TRBD1. In germline, CDR1 is SNHLY, CDR2 FYNNEI. The CDR3 totals 14 residues. V was clipped by 8 bases and J by 4 bases; unmatched bases: 7. The chain's CDR3 is CASGDGQGNQPQHF. As DNA, the CDR3 is TGTGCCAGCGGGGACGGACAGGGAAATCAGCCCCAGCATTTT.

This clonotype was found many times. V usage is TRBV25-1 and J usage is TRBJ1-1; D call uncertain. CDR1 and CDR2 from the germline V gene are MGHDK and SYGVNS. The CDR3 has 14 amino acids. V was pared by 5 bases and J by 5 bases, with 15 bases between. The CDR3 spells CASSSQWGQTEAFF. For the CDR3, the DNA is TGTGCCAGCAGTTCCCAGTGGGGTCAGACTGAAGCTTTCTTT.

This clonotype was seen ten or more times. V gene TRBV28 combines with J gene TRBJ2-3; no firm D call. V gave up 6 bases and J gave up 0 bases, with 13 bases separating them. The CDR3 covers 15 residues. The germline V gene has CDR1 MDHEN and CDR2 SYDVKM. DNA of the CDR3: TGTGCCAGCAGCAGTACCACGGACAGCACAGATACGCAGTATTTT. It encodes CASSSTTDSTDTQYF. The variable domain in full, with the rest retrieved from reference TRBV28 and TRBJ2-3, is DVKVTQSSRYLVKRTGEKVFLECVQDMDHENMFWYRQDPGLGLRLIYFSYDVKMKEKGDIPEGYSVSREKKERFSLILESASTNQTSMYLCASSSTTDSTDTQYFGPGTRLTVL.

This clonotype has a count of ten or more. This chain joins TRBV10-3 and TRBJ2-2; D remains unclear. V was shortened by 0 bases and J by 3 bases, with 2 bases between the two germline ends. Germline CDR1 ENHRY, CDR2 SYGVKD. There are 13 residues in the CDR3. The CDR3 DNA sequence: TGTGCCATCAGTGAGTCGGACACCGGGGAGCTGTTTTTT. Amino acids: CAISESDTGELFF.

The gene calls are TRBV27 and TRBJ2-1, with D possibly being TRBD1 (5 bases). With 7 bases removed from V and 2 bases from J, the gap between germline ends came to 12 bases. Germline lookup yields CDR1 MNHEY and CDR2 SMNVEV (reference sequence). The CDR3 has 14 amino acids. The CDR3 DNA reads as TGTGCCAGCATTGGCAGGGTCCCCTACAATGAGCAGTTCTTC. Residues: CASIGRVPYNEQFF.

The CDR3 protein is CASTEGTSVYNEQFF. The CDR3 DNA follows: TGTGCCAGCACCGAGGGGACTAGCGTATACAATGAGCAGTTCTTC. V usage is TRBV2 and J usage is TRBJ2-1; 10 bases align to TRBD2. Per germline, CDR1 SNHLY and CDR2 FYNNEI. The CDR3 has 15 amino acids. The V segment lost 7 bases and the J segment 4 bases; nucleotides outside the gene matches: 7.

This clonotype was picked up many times. The V and J genes are TRBV4-1 and TRBJ2-3; 9 nucleotides match TRBD2. The CDR3 extends over 15 amino acids. The J segment lost 5 bases and the V segment lost 1 base, leaving 4 bases of the junction unmatched. Per the germline V gene, CDR1 is MGHRA and CDR2 is YSYEKL. CDR3 DNA sequence: TGCGCCAGCAGCCAAGGCGGGGGGGCAAGAGATACGCAGTATTTT. This codes for CASSQGGGARDTQYF.

At least ten counts were recorded for this clonotype. The rearrangement uses TRBV20-1 and TRBJ1-5; D unclear. Germline loops: CDR1 DFQATT, CDR2 SNEGSKA (reference sequence). Trimming took 3 bases from V and 4 from J, leaving 16 bases between them. The CDR3 totals 15 residues. DNA of the CDR3: TGCAGTGCTAGCCCGATTTCTAGGGTAAATCAGCCCCAGCATTTT. This translates into CSASPISRVNQPQHF.

This clonotype was found many times. The chain carries TRBV12-3 or TRBV12-4 and TRBJ1-6, with a weak D call TRBD1 (5 bases). This CDR3 is 14 amino acids long. V was clipped by 7 bases and J by 11 bases, with 18 bases between them. The CDR3, as DNA: TGTGCCAGCACCTCGGGTGGGGGGACCCCACCCCTCCACTTT. Translated: CASTSGGGTPPLHF.

This clonotype was seen repeatedly, ten times or more. The chain links TRBV6-5 to TRBJ2-7; 7 positions match TRBD1. The CDR3 runs to 15 residues. Germline values: CDR1 MNHEY, CDR2 SVGAGI. J was trimmed by 7 bases and V by 4 bases; bases with no gene match: 13. In nucleotides, the CDR3 is TGTGCCAGCAGTTTACCCTTGGGCCAGGGGGAAGAGCAGTACTTC. Translated: CASSLPLGQGEEQYF.

There are a few counts of this clonotype. The chain is built from TRBV5-1 and TRBJ2-7; 12 bases are shared with TRBD2. Germline-derived CDR1 and CDR2 are SGHRS and YFSETQ. Trimming removed 2 bases from V and 6 bases from J; junction bases left unmatched: 12. This CDR3 contains 17 residues. DNA for the CDR3: TGCGCCAGCAGCTTTGCCCCTAGCGGGGGGGCCCTGCGCGAGCAGTACTTC. Amino acids: CASSFAPSGGALREQYF.

In its sample, this clonotype was seen many times. This rearrangement joins TRBV12-3 or TRBV12-4 to TRBJ2-3; D gene unclear. This CDR3 comprises 12 residues. Trimming took off 7 bases at V and 2 bases at J, with 7 bases between the two ends. The CDR3 is CASTVDTDTQYF. The CDR3 DNA reads as TGTGCCAGCACGGTCGACACAGATACGCAGTATTTT.

This clonotype was counted ten times or more. The rearrangement links TRBV12-3 or TRBV12-4 to TRBJ2-5; D might be TRBD1 (6 bases). The V and J ends lost 4 bases and 4 bases respectively, with 13 bases between them. The CDR3 loop spans 14 amino acids. The CDR3 protein is CASSSTGLRETQYF. The CDR3 region has the DNA TGTGCCAGCAGTTCAACAGGGCTTAGAGAGACCCAGTACTTC.

This clonotype has just a few counts. The rearrangement joins TRBV30 to TRBJ2-3; weak D call: TRBD2 (5 bases). Trimming took 2 bases from V and 6 from J, leaving 12 bases between them. The CDR3 extends over 13 amino acids. From germline, CDR1 is GTSNPN and CDR2 SVGIG (reference sequence). CDR3 DNA sequence: TGTGCCTGGAGTACAGCCTCGGGGGATACGCAGTATTTT. Protein product: CAWSTASGDTQYF.

This clonotype has a handful of counts. The chain is built from TRBV18 and TRBJ2-1, with 7 positions matching TRBD2. The J segment lost 7 bases and the V segment lost 6 bases, leaving 12 bases of the junction unmatched. CDR1 is KGHSH, CDR2 LQKENI, per germline. There are 15 residues in the CDR3. The CDR3 region is CASSQLAPSANEQFF. The CDR3 DNA sequence: TGTGCCAGCTCCCAACTAGCGCCCTCAGCTAATGAGCAGTTCTTC.

This clonotype has a count of ten or more. The J gene is TRBJ2-5, the V gene TRBV3-1; D call uncertain. The ends were cut back, 0 bases at V and 4 bases at J, with 9 bases in the middle. Germline CDR1 is LGHDT and CDR2 is YNNKEL (reference sequence). The CDR3 covers 14 residues. The CDR3, as DNA: TGTGCCAGCAGCCAAGATCTTGAGAGAGAGACCCAGTACTTC. Amino acids: CASSQDLERETQYF.

This clonotype was seen a few times. This chain joins TRBV5-1 and TRBJ1-1, with a possible D match to TRBD1 (6 bases). V dropped 0 bases and J dropped 1 base, with 10 bases sitting between them. This CDR3 spans 15 amino acids. Germline lookup yields CDR1 SGHRS and CDR2 YFSETQ. CDR3 sequence: CASSLEGGRNTEAFF. The CDR3 DNA follows: TGCGCCAGCAGCTTGGAGGGGGGAAGGAACACTGAAGCTTTCTTT.